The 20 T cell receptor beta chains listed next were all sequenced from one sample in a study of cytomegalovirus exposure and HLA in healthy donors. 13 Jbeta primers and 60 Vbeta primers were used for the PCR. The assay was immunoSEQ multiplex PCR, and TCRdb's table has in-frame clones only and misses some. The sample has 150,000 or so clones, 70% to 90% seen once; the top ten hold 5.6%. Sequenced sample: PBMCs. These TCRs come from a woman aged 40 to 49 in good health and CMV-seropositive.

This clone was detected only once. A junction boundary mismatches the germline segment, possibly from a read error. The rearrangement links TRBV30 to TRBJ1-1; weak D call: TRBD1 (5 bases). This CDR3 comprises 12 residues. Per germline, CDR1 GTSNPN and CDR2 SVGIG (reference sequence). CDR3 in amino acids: CAWSVLERPGGF. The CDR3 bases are TGTGCCTGGAGTGTACTGGAACGGCCCGGGGGTTTT.

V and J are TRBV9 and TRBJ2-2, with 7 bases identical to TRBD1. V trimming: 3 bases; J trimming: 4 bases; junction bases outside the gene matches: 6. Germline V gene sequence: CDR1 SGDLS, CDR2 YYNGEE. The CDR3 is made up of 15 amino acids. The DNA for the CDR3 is TGTGCCAGCAGCGGAGTGACAGGGACCACCGGGGAGCTGTTTTTT. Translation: CASSGVTGTTGELFF.

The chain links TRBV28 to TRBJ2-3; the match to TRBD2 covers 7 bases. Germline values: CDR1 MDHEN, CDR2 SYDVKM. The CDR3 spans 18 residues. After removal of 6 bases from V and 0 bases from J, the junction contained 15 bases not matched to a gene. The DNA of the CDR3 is TGTGCCAGCAGCCGACGACTAGCCACATCCTTTAGCACAGATACGCAGTATTTT. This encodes CASSRRLATSFSTDTQYF.

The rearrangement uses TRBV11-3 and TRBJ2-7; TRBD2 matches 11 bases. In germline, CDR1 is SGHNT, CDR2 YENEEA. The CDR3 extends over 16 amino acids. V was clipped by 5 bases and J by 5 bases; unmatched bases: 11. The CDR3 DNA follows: TGTGCCAGCAGCGCTAGGTTAGCGGGAGGGCCCGACGAGCAGTACTTC. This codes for CASSARLAGGPDEQYF.

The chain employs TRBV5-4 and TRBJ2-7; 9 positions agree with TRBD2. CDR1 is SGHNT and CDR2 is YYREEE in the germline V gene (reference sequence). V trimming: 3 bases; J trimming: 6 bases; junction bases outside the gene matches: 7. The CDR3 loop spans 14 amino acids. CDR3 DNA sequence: TGTGCCAGCAGCTCGTCCGGGACTAGCTTCGAGCAGTACTTC. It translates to CASSSSGTSFEQYF. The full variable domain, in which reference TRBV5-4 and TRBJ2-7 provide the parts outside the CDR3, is ETGVTQSPTHLIKTRGQQVTLRCSSQSGHNTVSWYQQALGQGPQFIFQYYREEENGRGNFPPRFSGLQFPNYSSELNVNALELDDSALYLCASSSSGTSFEQYFGPGTRLTVT.

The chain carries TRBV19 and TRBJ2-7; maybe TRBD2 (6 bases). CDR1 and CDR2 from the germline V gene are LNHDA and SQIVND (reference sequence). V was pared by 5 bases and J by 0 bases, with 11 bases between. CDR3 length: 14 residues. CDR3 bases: TGTGCCAGTAGTGCCCGGGACTCCTCCTACGAGCAGTACTTC. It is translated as CASSARDSSYEQYF. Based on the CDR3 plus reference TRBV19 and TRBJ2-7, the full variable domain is DGGITQSPKYLFRKEGQNVTLSCEQNLNHDAMYWYRQDPGQGLRLIYYSQIVNDFQKGDIAEGYSVSREKKESFPLTVTSAQKNPTAFYLCASSARDSSYEQYFGPGTRLTVT.

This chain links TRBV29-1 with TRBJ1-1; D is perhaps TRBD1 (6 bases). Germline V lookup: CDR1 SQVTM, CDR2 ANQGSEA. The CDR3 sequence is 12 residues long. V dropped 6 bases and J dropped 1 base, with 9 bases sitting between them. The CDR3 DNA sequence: TGCAGCGTACAGGGCAGGAACACTGAAGCTTTCTTT. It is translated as CSVQGRNTEAFF.

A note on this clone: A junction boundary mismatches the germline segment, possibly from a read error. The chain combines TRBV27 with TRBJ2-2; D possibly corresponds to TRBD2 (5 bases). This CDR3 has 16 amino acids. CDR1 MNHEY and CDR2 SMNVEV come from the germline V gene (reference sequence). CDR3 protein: CASSFVRGPSTGELFF. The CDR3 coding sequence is TGTGCCAGTAGTTTCGTAAGAGGGCCGTCCACCGGGGAGCTGTTTTTT.

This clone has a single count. The CDR3 bases are TGTGCCAGCAGCACCGGACTAGCGGGAGACACCGGGGAGCTGTTTTTT. Translation gives CASSTGLAGDTGELFF. This rearrangement joins TRBV7-6 to TRBJ2-2, with TRBD2 identical over 13 bases. Germline V gene data show CDR1 as SGHVS and CDR2 as FNYEAQ. Trimming cost V 5 bases and J 3 bases; bases outside gene matches: 3. The CDR3 is made up of 16 amino acids.

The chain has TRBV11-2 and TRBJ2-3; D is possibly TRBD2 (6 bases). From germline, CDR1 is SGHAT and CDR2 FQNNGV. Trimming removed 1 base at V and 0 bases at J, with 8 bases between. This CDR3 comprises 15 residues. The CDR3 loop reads CASSLVGTSTDTQYF. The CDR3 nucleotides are TGTGCCAGCAGCTTAGTAGGGACTAGCACAGATACGCAGTATTTT.

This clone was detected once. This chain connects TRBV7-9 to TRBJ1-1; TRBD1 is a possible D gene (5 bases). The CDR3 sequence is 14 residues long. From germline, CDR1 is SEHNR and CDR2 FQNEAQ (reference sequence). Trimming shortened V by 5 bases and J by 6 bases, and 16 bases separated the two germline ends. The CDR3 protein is CASSLKSRVPEAFF. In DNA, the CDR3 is TGTGCCAGCAGCCTAAAGAGCAGGGTTCCTGAAGCTTTCTTT.

In DNA, the CDR3 is TGTGCCAGCAGTTCCGGGACATCTAACTATGGCTACACCTTC. Residues: CASSSGTSNYGYTF. The genes are TRBV27 and TRBJ1-2; the D gene is possibly TRBD1 (6 bases). Looked up from germline, CDR1 is MNHEY and CDR2 is SMNVEV (reference sequence). Between the trimmed V and J ends, which lost 4 bases and 0 bases, there was a span of 9 bases. The CDR3 extends over 14 amino acids.

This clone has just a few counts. CDR3 amino acids: CASSSLTRSSGVPGNEQFF. CDR3 bases: TGTGCCAGCAGCTCGCTGACTAGATCCAGCGGGGTCCCAGGCAATGAGCAGTTCTTC. The chain uses TRBV5-6 and TRBJ2-1; 7 bases match TRBD2. Losses at the gene ends were 3 bases for V and 6 bases for J; bases not matched to a gene: 21. The CDR3 spans 19 residues. In germline, CDR1 is SGHDT, CDR2 YYEEEE.

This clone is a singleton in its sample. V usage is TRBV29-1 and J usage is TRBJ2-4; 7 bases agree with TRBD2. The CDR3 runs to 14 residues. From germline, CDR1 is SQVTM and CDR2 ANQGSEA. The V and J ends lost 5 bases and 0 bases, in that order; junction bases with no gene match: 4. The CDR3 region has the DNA TGCAGCGTTCGGGACTACTTAGCCAAAAACATTCAGTACTTC. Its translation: CSVRDYLAKNIQYF.

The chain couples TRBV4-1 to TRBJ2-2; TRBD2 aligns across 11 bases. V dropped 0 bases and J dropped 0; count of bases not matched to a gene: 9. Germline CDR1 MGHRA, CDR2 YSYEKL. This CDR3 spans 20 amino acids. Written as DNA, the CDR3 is TGCGCCAGCAGCCAAGAACGCCCGGGACTAGCGGCTACGAACACCGGGGAGCTGTTTTTT. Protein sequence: CASSQERPGLAATNTGELFF.

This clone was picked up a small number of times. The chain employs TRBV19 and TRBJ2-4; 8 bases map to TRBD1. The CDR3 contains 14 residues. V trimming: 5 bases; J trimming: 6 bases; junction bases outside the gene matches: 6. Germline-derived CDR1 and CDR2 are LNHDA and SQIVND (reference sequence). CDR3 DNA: TGTGCCAGTAGTCCAGGGACAGGCCGAAACATTCAGTACTTC. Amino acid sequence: CASSPGTGRNIQYF.

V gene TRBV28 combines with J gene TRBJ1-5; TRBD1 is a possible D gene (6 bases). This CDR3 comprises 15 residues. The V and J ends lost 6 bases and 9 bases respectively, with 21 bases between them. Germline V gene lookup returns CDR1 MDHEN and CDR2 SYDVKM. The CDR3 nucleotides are TGTGCCAGCAGGTCAACACGGACAGAGAATGGGCCCCAGCATTTT. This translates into CASRSTRTENGPQHF. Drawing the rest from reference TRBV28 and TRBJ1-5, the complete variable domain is DVKVTQSSRYLVKRTGEKVFLECVQDMDHENMFWYRQDPGLGLRLIYFSYDVKMKEKGDIPEGYSVSREKKERFSLILESASTNQTSMYLCASRSTRTENGPQHFGDGTRLSIL.

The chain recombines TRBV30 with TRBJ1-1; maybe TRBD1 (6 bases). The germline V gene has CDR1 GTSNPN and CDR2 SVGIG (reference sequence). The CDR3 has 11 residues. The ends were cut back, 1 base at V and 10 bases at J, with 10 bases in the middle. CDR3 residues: CAWSAGVGAFF. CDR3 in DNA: TGTGCCTGGAGTGCAGGGGTCGGAGCTTTCTTT.

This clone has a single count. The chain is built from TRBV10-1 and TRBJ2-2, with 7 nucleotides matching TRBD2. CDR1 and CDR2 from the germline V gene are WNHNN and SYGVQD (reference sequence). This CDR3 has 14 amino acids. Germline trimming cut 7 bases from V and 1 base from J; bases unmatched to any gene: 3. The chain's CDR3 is CASNPGGNTGELFF. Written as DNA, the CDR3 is TGCGCCAGCAATCCGGGAGGGAACACCGGGGAGCTGTTTTTT.

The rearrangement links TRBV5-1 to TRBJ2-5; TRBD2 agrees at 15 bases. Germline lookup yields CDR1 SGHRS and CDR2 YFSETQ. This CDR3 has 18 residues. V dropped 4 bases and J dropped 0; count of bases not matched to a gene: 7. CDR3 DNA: TGCGCCAGCAGCCCGGGGACTAGCGGGAGGTCGTACCAAGAGACCCAGTACTTC. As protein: CASSPGTSGRSYQETQYF.